This T cell receptor beta chain was identified in a study of blood T cell repertoires in COVID-19. Trimming took 8 bases from V and 0 from J, leaving 13 bases between them. CDR1 is LNHNV and CDR2 is YYDKDF in the germline V gene (reference sequence). The CDR3 has 14 amino acids. How the authors handled the data: Reference gene primer amplification gave estimated nucleated cell counts. Libraries were prepared by immunoSEQ multiplex PCR; TCRdb keeps only in-frame clonotypes and omits some of them. D and trimming come from the DNA, and the V and J calls and clone size come from that table. The table has 250,000 to 300,000 clones, 70% to 80% seen once.

This receptor was obtained from a woman aged 80 or older with acute or convalescent COVID-19. The chain is built from TRBV15 and TRBJ2-5; D perhaps matches TRBD2 (6 bases). The sequencing input was peripheral blood. CDR3 region: CATRGGDYQETQYF. Here the CDR3 DNA reads TGTGCCACCCGTGGCGGGGACTACCAAGAGACCCAGTACTTC. Complete variable domain (other parts from reference TRBV15 and TRBJ2-5): DAMVIQNPRYQVTQFGKPVTLSCSQTLNHNVMYWYQQKSSQAPKLLFHYYDKDFNNEADTPDNFQSRRPNTSFCFLDIRSPGLGDTAMYLCATRGGDYQETQYFGPGTRLLVL.